These T cell receptor beta chains were read from a single sample in a study of blood T cells in healthy people across ages. MiXCR was run by TCRdb on the 5' RACE reads, yielding one entry per CDR3 protein. The sample includes almost 800,000 distinct CDR3 sequences, over 45% of them seen just once. Sequenced: blood. The receptors were sampled from a young man in good health. The CDR3 runs from the conserved cysteine through the conserved F or W. The D gene is left open where the match is weak. Where a row states a size, it is once, few, many or the class of an expanded clone; other rows omit it.

V	J	D	size	DNA	CDR3
TRBV12-3/TRBV12-4	TRBJ2-1	-	-	TGTGCCAGCAGTGAGGACCCAAAGCCCAATGAGCAGTTCTTC	CASSEDPKPNEQFF
TRBV4-3	TRBJ1-1	TRBD1	few	TGCGCCAGCAGCCATGGACAGGTCTACACTGAAGCTTTCTTT	CASSHGQVYTEAFF
TRBV21-1	TRBJ2-4	-	-	TGTGCCAGCAGTACGGGAAAGCCGGGACCGATAAAAAACATTCAGTACTTC	CASSTGKPGPIKNIQYF
TRBV9	TRBJ1-6	-	-	TGTGCCAGCAGCGTAGAGGGAAGGACACCCCTCCACTTT	CASSVEGRTPLHF
TRBV6-5	TRBJ2-3	-	few	TGTGCCAGCCAGGAGGGGCCGTATCGAACAGATACGCAGTATTTT	CASQEGPYRTDTQYF
TRBV5-1	TRBJ2-7	TRBD2	few	TGCGCCAGCAGCTTGTCTGTAGCGGGGAGCTACGAGCAGTACTTC	CASSLSVAGSYEQYF
TRBV20-1	TRBJ2-1	TRBD2	-	TGCAGTGCTAGGCAGGCGGGAGGTTATGAGCAGTTCTTC	CSARQAGGYEQFF
TRBV20-1	TRBJ1-5	-	-	TGCAGTGCTAGGGACCCTTGGAGCAATCAGCCCCAGCATTTT	CSARDPWSNQPQHF
TRBV10-3	TRBJ1-1	TRBD1	once	TGTGCCACCCGTAAGGGACAGGGCGACACTGAAGCTTTCTTT	CATRKGQGDTEAFF
TRBV24-1	TRBJ1-1	-	-	TGTGCCACCAGTAAGGACGGTTCAGGTGAAGCTTTCTTT	CATSKDGSGEAFF
TRBV20-1	TRBJ1-2	-	few	TGCAGTGCTAGAGAGTACGGGTTATCCGATGGCTACACCTTC	CSAREYGLSDGYTF
TRBV7-9	TRBJ2-1	-	-	TGTGCCAGCAGCTTCTCTCTTGAGCAGTTCTTC	CASSFSLEQFF
TRBV29-1	TRBJ2-1	-	few	TGCAGCGGCCGGGCCCCGAGTCGAAATGAGCAGTTCTTC	CSGRAPSRNEQFF
TRBV20-1	TRBJ2-7	-	-	TGCAGTGCTAGAAAGTCAGGGAGGACCTACGAGCAGTACTTC	CSARKSGRTYEQYF
TRBV2	TRBJ1-2	TRBD1	few	TGTGCCTCGGGCGGGGGACAGGGGAAAAGCTATGGCTACACCTTC	CASGGGQGKSYGYTF
TRBV10-3	TRBJ1-2	-	-	TGTGCCATCCGAAACGGCTATGGCTACACCTTC	CAIRNGYGYTF
TRBV27	TRBJ2-7	TRBD2	-	TGTGCCAACAGTTTATTCGCGGGAGTAGCCGACGAGCAGTACTTC	CANSLFAGVADEQYF
TRBV7-9	TRBJ2-2	TRBD1	-	TGTGCCAGCAGCTCCAGACAGGGGGCGGACACCGGGGAGCTGTTTTTT	CASSSRQGADTGELFF
TRBV7-2	TRBJ1-2	-	few	TGTGCCAGCAGTCCTCTTTCCGAGAAGTATGGCTACACCTTC	CASSPLSEKYGYTF
TRBV20-1	TRBJ1-2	TRBD1	many	TGCAGTGCTAGTCTGACCCGGACAGGCGGTCGCTATGGCTACACCTTC	CSASLTRTGGRYGYTF
TRBV20-1	TRBJ1-1	TRBD1	-	TGCAGTGCTACCGGAAACAGGGGCACTGAAGCTTTCTTT	CSATGNRGTEAFF
TRBV7-2	TRBJ1-2	-	few	TGTGCCAGCAGCTTTATCGGCCAGGACTATGGCTACACCTTC	CASSFIGQDYGYTF
TRBV2	TRBJ1-5	-	-	TGTGCCAGCAGTGATACGGGGAGACAGCCCCAGCATTTT	CASSDTGRQPQHF
TRBV20-1	TRBJ1-5	-	once	TGCAGTGCTAGAAGTCAGCACAATCAGCCCCAGCATTTT	CSARSQHNQPQHF
TRBV6-5	TRBJ2-3	-	-	TGTGCCAGCAGTTACTCCGCTGGGGGGCCAGGCGGGGGATCACCAGATACGCAGTATTTT	CASSYSAGGPGGGSPDTQYF
TRBV6-4	TRBJ1-5	-	once	TGTGCCAGCAGTGCCTCGGGGGGCAATCAGCCCCAGCATTTT	CASSASGGNQPQHF
TRBV28	TRBJ2-1	TRBD1	-	TGTGCCAGCAGTTTACCAGATGGACAGGGTAGACATGAGCAGTTCTTC	CASSLPDGQGRHEQFF
TRBV12-3/TRBV12-4	TRBJ2-4	-	-	TGTGCCAGCAGTCCTGGACAGCTAGGGAAAAACATTCAGTACTTC	CASSPGQLGKNIQYF
TRBV27	TRBJ2-7	-	few	TGTGCCAGCAGAAGATTACAGGGCTACGAGCAGTACTTC	CASRRLQGYEQYF
TRBV7-9	TRBJ1-2	-	-	TGTGCCAGCAGCCCGGATGTATTGCTCTACACCTTC	CASSPDVLLYTF
TRBV6-6	TRBJ2-1	TRBD2	-	TGTGCCAGCTTCGAAATTAGCGGGAGGGCCGGGGAGCAGTTCTTC	CASFEISGRAGEQFF
TRBV7-9	TRBJ2-1	-	-	TGTGCCAGCAGCCCCCTGGCGGTGGGGGCCACCTACAATGAGCAGTTCTTC	CASSPLAVGATYNEQFF
TRBV25-1	TRBJ2-3	-	many	TGTGCCAGCAGCCCGCGGCCCAACGAATCTGAAGATACGCAGTATTTT	CASSPRPNESEDTQYF
TRBV20-1	TRBJ2-7	TRBD1	-	TGCAGTGCTAGACCGGGACAGGGGAGATACGAGCAGTACTTC	CSARPGQGRYEQYF
TRBV29-1	TRBJ1-5	-	-	TGCAGCGTTGACCAGGGTTCGGCCCAGCATTTT	CSVDQGSAQHF
TRBV11-1	TRBJ1-2	TRBD1	-	TGTGCCAGCAGCGCCGGGACAGGGGCTAACTATGGCTACACCTTC	CASSAGTGANYGYTF
TRBV27	TRBJ2-5	-	-	TGTGCCAGCAGTCCCTCCCACCAAGAGACCCAGTACTTC	CASSPSHQETQYF
TRBV12-5	TRBJ2-1	-	-	TGTGCTAGTGGTTTTATTGTCGGCCAGCTCGGGAAGAAAGTCAATGAGCAGTTCTTC	CASGFIVGQLGKKVNEQFF
TRBV12-3/TRBV12-4	TRBJ1-2	-	-	TGTGCCAGCAGTGGATACAACTATGGCTACACCTTC	CASSGYNYGYTF
TRBV6-5	TRBJ2-7	TRBD1	-	TGTGCCAGCAGCCGACCTGCGACAGGGACCTACGAGCAGTACTTC	CASSRPATGTYEQYF
TRBV25-1	TRBJ2-7	TRBD2	few	TGTGCCAGCAGTGAATCATCTAGCGGGAGGGCCGCCTCCTACGAGCAGTACTTC	CASSESSSGRAASYEQYF
TRBV7-9	TRBJ1-1	-	-	TGTGCCTCCGCATCGACAGGGAACACTGAAGCTTTCTTT	CASASTGNTEAFF
TRBV3-1	TRBJ2-7	TRBD1	-	TGTGCCAGCAGCCAAGATCTGGGGACAGGGCCGTTGTTGCTCGCCGAGCAGTACTTC	CASSQDLGTGPLLLAEQYF
TRBV12-3/TRBV12-4	TRBJ2-2	TRBD2	-	TGTGCCAGCAGTTTATTGACTAGCGGGGCCGGGGAGCTGTTTTTT	CASSLLTSGAGELFF
TRBV12-3/TRBV12-4	TRBJ2-1	-	-	TGTGCCAGCAGTCTCCAGGGTTACGATGAGCAGTTCTTC	CASSLQGYDEQFF
TRBV29-1	TRBJ2-4	-	-	TGCAGCGTTACCCTACGCGATAAGTACAATGAGCAGTACTTC	CSVTLRDKYNEQYF
TRBV27	TRBJ2-7	-	-	TGTGCCAGCGCTAACCTCCTGGGGGAGCAGTACTTC	CASANLLGEQYF
TRBV5-1	TRBJ2-6	TRBD1	-	TGCGCCAGCAGCCAACAGGGGATCACTTCTGGGGCCAACGTCCTGACTTTC	CASSQQGITSGANVLTF
TRBV27	TRBJ2-6	-	few	TGTGCCAGCAGTTTCAGCAGGCAGTCTGGGGCCAACGTCCTGACTTTC	CASSFSRQSGANVLTF
TRBV27	TRBJ2-1	-	few	TGTGCCAGCAGTTTCTGGACGGGAGTCCACAATGAGCAGTTCTTC	CASSFWTGVHNEQFF